Each of the 7 T cell receptor beta chains below was sequenced from the same sample in a study of Graves' ophthalmopathy and Graves' hyperthyroidism. Amplified TCR beta CDR3 regions were obtained using RNA transcripts as template. HTBI-primed RT-PCR formed the first round, and a multiplex PCR formed the second. TCRdb re-called the multiplex PCR reads through MiXCR, storing one row per CDR3 protein. The table lists around 670,000 distinct CDR3 sequences, approximately 40% of them singletons. What was sequenced was peripheral blood. These receptors all come from an adult man with Graves' ophthalmopathy.

This clonotype was recorded a few times. The chain links TRBV19 to TRBJ1-2, with 10 bases aligning to TRBD1. CDR1 and CDR2 from the germline V gene are LNHDA and SQIVND (reference sequence). The trim removed 6 bases at V and 8 bases at J, leaving 9 bases unmatched. The CDR3 is 14 amino acids. CDR3 in DNA: TGTGCCAGTAGAGACAGGGGGCATGCTTTCGGCTACACCTTC. Its translation: CASRDRGHAFGYTF.

This chain uses TRBV6-1 with TRBJ1-1; D perhaps matches TRBD1 (5 bases). The CDR3 has 13 residues. Trimming took off 4 bases at V and 4 bases at J, with 10 bases between the two ends. Germline V gene sequence: CDR1 MNHNS, CDR2 SASEGT. CDR3 in DNA: TGTGCCAGCAGTGGCCGACAGCCCACTGAAGCTTTCTTT. It encodes CASSGRQPTEAFF.

The table lists this clonotype with many counts. The V call is TRBV7-2, the J call TRBJ1-1; D not certain. V lost 1 base and J lost 4, with 10 bases in between. This CDR3 is built from 14 residues. Germline CDR1 and CDR2: SGHTA and FQGNSA. The CDR3 region is CASSLVSRITEAFF. The CDR3 DNA sequence: TGTGCCAGCAGCTTAGTTTCCCGCATCACTGAAGCTTTCTTT.

V is TRBV29-1 and J is TRBJ1-4; tentative D call: TRBD1 (5 bases). Trimming removed 4 bases at V and 8 bases at J, with 17 bases between. The CDR3 loop spans 14 amino acids. CDR1 SQVTM and CDR2 ANQGSEA come from the germline V gene. CDR3 bases: TGCAGCGTTGGAGGGAACACCGGGGACGAAAAACTGTTTTTT. Translation: CSVGGNTGDEKLFF. The full variable domain, its missing parts supplied by reference TRBV29-1 and TRBJ1-4, is SAVISQKPSRDICQRGTSLTIQCQVDSQVTMMFWYRQQPGQSLTLIATANQGSEATYESGFVIDKFPISRPNLTFSTLTVSNMSPEDSSIYLCSVGGNTGDEKLFFGSGTQLSVL.

The chain recombines TRBV5-1 with TRBJ2-2; D tentatively fits TRBD1 or TRBD2 (5 bases each). There are 16 residues in the CDR3. Trimming took off 4 bases at V and 0 bases at J, with 13 bases between the two ends. Germline-derived CDR1 and CDR2 are SGHRS and YFSETQ. The CDR3 region is CASSPGRGANTGELFF. The CDR3 nucleotides are TGCGCCAGCAGCCCGGGAAGGGGAGCGAACACCGGGGAGCTGTTTTTT.

This clonotype was counted ten times or more. This chain joins TRBV15 and TRBJ2-7; weak D call: TRBD1 (6 bases). This CDR3 contains 18 residues. Germline V gene sequence: CDR1 LNHNV, CDR2 YYDKDF (reference sequence). V shed 0 bases and J shed 3 bases, with 21 bases lying between them. This chain's CDR3 is CATSRDLGGTLIGYEQYF. The CDR3 DNA is TGTGCCACCAGCAGAGATCTAGGTGGGACACTGATCGGCTACGAGCAGTACTTC.

The gene calls are TRBV20-1 and TRBJ1-2, with TRBD1 identical over 8 bases. Germline loops: CDR1 DFQATT, CDR2 SNEGSKA (reference sequence). This CDR3 has 12 amino acids. The CDR3 sequence: CSVEDRVGLYTF. The CDR3 DNA is TGCAGCGTTGAGGACAGGGTGGGTCTCTACACCTTC.